The T cell receptor (beta chain) under discussion was sequenced for a study of graft-versus-host responses after intestinal transplantation. Generated by immunoSEQ multiplex PCR, the TCRdb table keeps only in-frame clones and is missing some. The profile covers fewer than 85,000 clones, with over 85% appearing a single time and around 0.53% taken by the ten largest. This clone showed up just once. What it binds is not known. Trimming removed 8 bases from V and 4 bases from J, with 23 bases in between. Germline V gives CDR1 SGHAT, CDR2 FQNNGV. This CDR3 has 16 residues. The sample in question was unstimulated CD8+ T cells sorted from spleen or lymph node cells, obtained before intestinal transplant. This TCR derives from a human donor who received an intestinal transplant. The chain joins TRBV11-2 to TRBJ1-1, with unresolved D. DNA of the CDR3: TGTGCCAGCTCGCCGTGGGTCGCAACCATCTCCACTGAAGCTTTCTTT. It is translated as CASSPWVATISTEAFF.